This T cell receptor beta chain appears in the sequencing data of a study of identical twins. Germline V gene data show CDR1 as MDHEN and CDR2 as SYDVKM. There are 17 residues in the CDR3. The V and J ends lost 4 bases and 0 bases, in that order; junction bases with no gene match: 5. TCRdb reprocessed the 5' RACE reads via MiXCR and lists one record per CDR3 protein. This table holds approximately 1.8 million distinct CDR3 sequences, roughly 35% found once. The chain uses TRBV28 and TRBJ2-2; 10 bases agree with TRBD2. This TCR was recovered from a newborn girl in good health. Input material: cord blood. The chain's CDR3 is CASSSLAGATNTGELFF. CDR3 bases: TGTGCCAGCAGTTCCCTAGCGGGAGCAACGAACACCGGGGAGCTGTTTTTT.